The 15 T cell receptor beta chains below come from one sample, sequenced in a study of molecular identifiers for immune sequencing clone quantification. MiXCR, run by TCRdb on the PCR reads, gives a single entry per CDR3 protein. Counted here are more than 300,000 distinct CDR3 sequences, about 20% occurring once; the ten biggest clones make up about 0.81%. Sequences were obtained from naive CD8+ T cells from blood, with Jurkat cell RNA spiked in. The subset here: FACS-sorted CD8+CD4-CCR7+CD45RA+ naive T cells. These TCRs come from a human donor in good health. Some libraries in this study had Jurkat cell RNA spiked in.

There are many counts of this clonotype. The chain carries TRBV7-9 and TRBJ1-1; D remains unclear. This CDR3 comprises 13 residues. CDR1 is SEHNR, CDR2 FQNEAQ, per germline (reference sequence). V gave up 2 bases and J gave up 1 base, with 5 bases separating them. The CDR3 protein is CASSLTTNTEAFF. As DNA, the CDR3 is TGTGCCAGCAGCTTAACGACGAACACTGAAGCTTTCTTT.

Concerning this clonotype itself: A much bigger clone sits one base away, suggesting this may be a read error. The gene calls are TRBV25-1 and TRBJ1-1; TRBD1 might be the D (6 bases). This CDR3 spans 11 amino acids. Germline CDR1 is MGHDK and CDR2 is SYGVNS. The CDR3 nucleotides read TGTGCCACCAAGGGGGGGCCTGAAGCTTCCTTT. It translates to CATKGGPEASF.

As regards this clonotype: Possible read error: a much larger clone is one base away. The chain recombines TRBV9 with TRBJ2-7, with TRBD2 identical over 12 bases. This CDR3 region has 15 residues. Germline values: CDR1 SGDLS, CDR2 YYNGEE. V gave up 7 bases and J gave up 3 bases; unmatched junction bases: 8. The CDR3: CASGPLAGGVYEQYF. As DNA, the CDR3 is TGTGCCAGCGGCCCCCTAGCGGGAGGGGTCTACGAGCAGTACTTC.

In the case of this clonotype: A much bigger clone sits one base away, suggesting this may be a read error. V and J are TRBV29-1 and TRBJ2-2, with D possibly being TRBD1 or TRBD2 (5 bases each). Germline V gene lookup returns CDR1 SQVTM and CDR2 ANQGSEA. The CDR3 runs to 17 residues. CDR3 bases: TGCAGCGCTGAAGACCCCGAGCAGGGACCATATCCCGGGGAGCTGTTTTTT. This encodes CSAEDPEQGPYPGELFF.

Many counts were recorded for this clonotype. This chain joins TRBV9 and TRBJ1-1; D is ambiguous. Trimming pared 6 bases from V and 5 bases from J, leaving 8 bases between. Germline assignment: CDR1 SGDLS and CDR2 YYNGEE. This CDR3 region has 11 residues. CDR3: CASTPATEAFF. CDR3 in DNA: TGTGCCAGCACCCCGGCTACTGAAGCTTTCTTT.

The CDR3 loop reads CSARAAGLAYEQYF. CDR3 coding DNA: TGCAGTGCTAGAGCTGCGGGGTTGGCCTACGAGCAGTACTTC. This chain joins TRBV20-1 and TRBJ2-7; D might be TRBD2 (6 bases). The germline CDR1 and CDR2 sequences are DFQATT and SNEGSKA (reference sequence). V lost 1 base and J 2 bases, leaving 12 bases between the germline ends. The CDR3 sequence is 14 residues long.

This clonotype occurred a few times. The CDR3 nucleotides are TGTGCCAGCAGCCAATTGGCGGAAGGGGCGAACACTGAAGCTTTCTTT. It specifies CASSQLAEGANTEAFF. This chain connects TRBV14 to TRBJ1-1; tentative D call: TRBD1 (5 bases). The CDR3 has 16 residues. V shed 2 bases and J shed 1 base, with 14 bases lying between them. Germline CDR1 and CDR2: SGHDN and FVKESK.

This clonotype was found many times. The rearrangement joins TRBV3-1 to TRBJ1-1; D gene ambiguous. This CDR3 comprises 13 residues. Trimming took 1 base from V and 8 from J, leaving 11 bases between them. Germline CDR1 reads LGHDT; CDR2 reads YNNKEL (reference sequence). CDR3 sequence (DNA): TGTGCCAGCAGCCAAGTTAACAGCCGGGAAGCTTTCTTT. Its translation is CASSQVNSREAFF.

This clonotype was seen many times. V is TRBV7-9 and J is TRBJ2-2, with D perhaps matching TRBD1 (5 bases). Per the germline V gene, CDR1 is SEHNR and CDR2 is FQNEAQ (reference sequence). Trimming took 4 bases from V and 6 from J, leaving 9 bases between them. This CDR3 spans 13 amino acids. Here the CDR3 DNA reads TGTGCCAGCAGCTCCCCACAGGCCGGGGAGCTGTTTTTT. Translated: CASSSPQAGELFF.

The chain employs TRBV13 and TRBJ2-7; 11 positions agree with TRBD1. V was clipped by 1 base and J by 4 bases; unmatched bases: 6. This CDR3 contains 16 residues. The germline CDR1 and CDR2 sequences are PRHDT and FYEKMQ (reference sequence). The CDR3 loop reads CASSLDGTGGWYEQYF. In nucleotides, the CDR3 is TGTGCCAGCAGCTTAGATGGGACAGGGGGATGGTACGAGCAGTACTTC. Combining the CDR3 with reference TRBV13 and TRBJ2-7 gives the whole variable domain AAGVIQSPRHLIKEKRETATLKCYPIPRHDTVYWYQQGPGQDPQFLISFYEKMQSDKGSIPDRFSAQQFSDYHSELNMSSLELGDSALYFCASSLDGTGGWYEQYFGPGTRLTVT.

This clonotype was recorded at least ten times. V and J are TRBV5-6 and TRBJ2-3, with D possibly TRBD2 on 6 matching bases. CDR1 and CDR2 (germline): SGHDT, YYEEEE. V lost 0 bases and J lost 2, with 13 bases in between. The CDR3 has 16 amino acids. The chain's CDR3 is CASSLDVGTYTDTQYF. In nucleotides, the CDR3 is TGTGCCAGCAGCTTGGATGTCGGGACTTACACAGATACGCAGTATTTT.

V and J are TRBV10-3 and TRBJ2-7; TRBD2 matches 9 bases. Germline V lookup: CDR1 ENHRY, CDR2 SYGVKD. The CDR3 has 14 amino acids. V lost 3 bases, J lost 2 bases, and 2 bases stayed unmatched. The CDR3 here is CAISDAGGPYEQYF. The CDR3 nucleotides read TGTGCCATCAGTGATGCGGGAGGGCCCTACGAGCAGTACTTC.

As concerns this clonotype: A much larger clonotype is one base distant, so this may be a read error. In this CDR3 the conserved last residue, phenylalanine or tryptophan, is missing, so a read error is likely. CDR3 amino acids: CASRVDGFYSNQPQHL. CDR3 DNA sequence: TGTGCCAGCAGGGTGGACGGATTTTATAGCAATCAGCCCCAGCATTTA. V is TRBV6-1 and J is TRBJ1-5; D gene uncertain. This CDR3 is 16 amino acids long. Trimming pared 6 bases from V and 0 bases from J, leaving 15 bases between. Germline V gene data show CDR1 as MNHNS and CDR2 as SASEGT.

The chain links TRBV20-1 to TRBJ2-3; D remains unclear. This CDR3 is 17 amino acids long. Looked up from germline, CDR1 is DFQATT and CDR2 is SNEGSKA (reference sequence). Trimming took off 0 bases at V and 1 base at J, with 17 bases between the two ends. DNA of the CDR3: TGCAGTGCTAGAGAGGAATTGGGTTACCGAGGCACAGATACGCAGTATTTT. It translates to CSAREELGYRGTDTQYF.

This clonotype was recorded many times. The chain employs TRBV28 and TRBJ2-7; D may match TRBD1 or TRBD2 (5 bases each). V lost 8 bases to trimming and J lost 3 bases, with 20 bases between them. The CDR3 is 15 amino acids. Germline lookup yields CDR1 MDHEN and CDR2 SYDVKM. The CDR3 here is CASGWDGVGNYEQYF. CDR3 in DNA: TGTGCCAGCGGCTGGGACGGCGTAGGGAACTACGAGCAGTACTTC. The full variable domain, with the rest looked up from reference TRBV28 and TRBJ2-7, is DVKVTQSSRYLVKRTGEKVFLECVQDMDHENMFWYRQDPGLGLRLIYFSYDVKMKEKGDIPEGYSVSREKKERFSLILESASTNQTSMYLCASGWDGVGNYEQYFGPGTRLTVT.